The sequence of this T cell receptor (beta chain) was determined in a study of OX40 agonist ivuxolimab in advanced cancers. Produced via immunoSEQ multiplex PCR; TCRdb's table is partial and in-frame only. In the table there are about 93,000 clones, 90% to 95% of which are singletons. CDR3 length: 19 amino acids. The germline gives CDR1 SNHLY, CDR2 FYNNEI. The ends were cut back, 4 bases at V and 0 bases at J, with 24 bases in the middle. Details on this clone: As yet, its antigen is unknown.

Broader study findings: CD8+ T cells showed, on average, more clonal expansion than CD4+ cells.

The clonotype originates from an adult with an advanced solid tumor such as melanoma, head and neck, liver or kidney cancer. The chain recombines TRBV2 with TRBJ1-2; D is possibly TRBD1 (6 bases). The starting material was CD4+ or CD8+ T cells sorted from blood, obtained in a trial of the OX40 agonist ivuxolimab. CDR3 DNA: TGTGCCAGCAGTGGGTTCCAGGGGAGCGACGGAAGTGCTAACTATGGCTACACCTTC. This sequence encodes CASSGFQGSDGSANYGYTF.